The clone carrying this TCR beta chain was observed many times. The antigen is unknown. The CDR3 has 15 amino acids. V gave up 4 bases and J gave up 8 bases, with 17 bases separating them. Germline loops: CDR1 MDHEN, CDR2 SYDVKM. These data originate in a study of regulatory T cells in long-lasting Graves disease. Study-wide context: Those with persistent Graves' disease had received antithyroid drugs for over 5 years with positive TSH receptor antibodies.

Relying on iRepertoire HTBI primers and Arm-PCR of CDR3 regions, the team built TCR beta libraries. TCRdb itself ran the multiplex PCR reads through MiXCR, one entry per CDR3 protein. Among roughly 430,000 distinct CDR3 sequences, around 20% were seen once, and the ten largest hold 14%. Time point of the sample: persistent/refractory GD, antithyroid drugs over 5 years with positive TRAb. PBMC-derived RNA was used for the TCR library. Study-level findings and limits: Among the persistent patients, fewer than 3,500 public clonotypes were shared, more than the approximately 970 shared among new patients. Patients with persistent Graves' had lower TCR diversity than newly diagnosed patients. When disease was persistent, TRBV28, TRBJ1-2 and TRBJ2-5 were the favored segments.

The TCR comes from a female donor with Graves disease. Specimen: peripheral blood mononuclear cells (PBMCs), collected when the disease was refractory, from a patient treated with antithyroid drugs. The chain uses TRBV28 and TRBJ2-2; D not certain. The CDR3 region is CASSSATTSTGELFF. The CDR3 coding sequence is TGTGCCAGCAGTTCCGCGACAACCTCGACTGGGGAGCTGTTTTTT.